Below are 29 T cell receptor beta chains sequenced from a single sample in a study of T cell changes during pregnancy in multiple sclerosis. Generated by immunoSEQ multiplex PCR, the TCRdb table keeps only in-frame clones and is missing some. The data hold approximately 60,000 clones, with about 91% observed a single time. Sequenced here: peripheral blood, sampled before pregnancy. The receptors come from a female donor with multiple sclerosis, enrolled in a pregnancy study.

The J gene is TRBJ1-1, the V gene TRBV4-3; the match to TRBD1 covers 8 bases. Losses at the gene ends were 0 bases for V and 3 bases for J; bases not matched to a gene: 3. Germline assignment: CDR1 LGHNA and CDR2 YSLEER. CDR3 size: 15 residues. The CDR3 region has the DNA TGCGCCAGCAGCCAAGAAAAACAGGGGGACACTGAAGCTTTCTTT. It yields the protein CASSQEKQGDTEAFF.

This chain connects TRBV6-5 to TRBJ2-7; 10 bases are shared with TRBD1. V shed 6 bases, J shed 0 bases, and the junction held 5 bases outside the gene matches. The CDR3 is 15 amino acids. Germline CDR1 reads MNHEY; CDR2 reads SVGAGI. The CDR3 reads CASSYRDRGSYEQYF. CDR3 bases: TGTGCCAGCAGCTACAGGGACAGGGGCTCCTACGAGCAGTACTTC.

This chain links TRBV7-2 with TRBJ1-6; TRBD1 agrees at 7 bases. In germline, CDR1 is SGHTA, CDR2 FQGNSA. This CDR3 has 14 amino acids. Trimming cost V 7 bases and J 7 bases; bases outside gene matches: 7. CDR3 sequence (DNA): TGTGCCAGCAACCAAGACAGGGCGAATTCACCCCTCCACTTT. Translating gives CASNQDRANSPLHF.

The sample holds a few counts of this clone. The chain uses TRBV7-2 and TRBJ1-2, with a tentative D call TRBD1 (5 bases). CDR1 and CDR2 from the germline V gene are SGHTA and FQGNSA. This CDR3 has 16 amino acids. The V end was cut by 0 bases, the J end by 4 bases, with 15 bases between. The CDR3 bases are TGTGCCAGCAGCTTAGCGACAGCTACTATCCGCTATGGCTACACCTTC. Translation: CASSLATATIRYGYTF.

The chain combines TRBV7-2 with TRBJ2-7; 10 nucleotides line up with TRBD2. After removal of 3 bases from V and 6 bases from J, the junction contained 5 bases not matched to a gene. From germline, CDR1 is SGHTA and CDR2 FQGNSA. The length of the CDR3 is 14 residues. CDR3 amino acids: CASSLGTSVGEQYF. CDR3 DNA sequence: TGTGCCAGCAGCTTGGGGACTAGCGTGGGCGAGCAGTACTTC.

This clone was counted once. The genes are TRBV6-5 and TRBJ2-1; weak D call: TRBD2 (6 bases). Germline CDR1 is MNHEY and CDR2 is SVGAGI. CDR3 size: 15 residues. V dropped 6 bases and J dropped 0 bases, with 12 bases sitting between them. The DNA for the CDR3 is TGTGCCAGCAGCCCCGTCGGGAGCTCCTACAATGAGCAGTTCTTC. Translation: CASSPVGSSYNEQFF.

The V gene is TRBV27, the J gene TRBJ2-2; 9 bases map to TRBD2. From germline, CDR1 is MNHEY and CDR2 SMNVEV (reference sequence). Trimming removed 6 bases from V and 0 bases from J; junction bases left unmatched: 2. The length of the CDR3 is 15 residues. CDR3 nucleotide sequence: TGTGCCAGCAGATTAGCGGGAGCGAACACCGGGGAGCTGTTTTTT. It codes for CASRLAGANTGELFF.

V gene TRBV4-2 combines with J gene TRBJ2-3; the match to TRBD2 covers 12 bases. CDR1 and CDR2 (germline): LGHNA, YNFKEQ. The CDR3 covers 18 residues. The V gene end was trimmed by 4 bases and the J gene end by 3 bases; junction bases not matched to a gene: 11. The CDR3 spells CASSRRSSGGEGTDTQYF. The CDR3 region has the DNA TGTGCCAGCAGCCGGAGGTCTAGCGGGGGGGAGGGGACAGATACGCAGTATTTT.

The V and J genes are TRBV27 and TRBJ1-2, with D perhaps TRBD1 (6 bases). Per germline, CDR1 MNHEY and CDR2 SMNVEV (reference sequence). The V gene lost 2 bases and the J gene lost 3 bases, with 19 bases spanning the gap. CDR3 length: 17 amino acids. CDR3 in amino acids: CASSLRGGAIRDYGYTF. The DNA of the CDR3 is TGTGCCAGCAGTTTAAGAGGGGGGGCAATTAGGGACTATGGCTACACCTTC.

The V call is TRBV27, the J call TRBJ1-5, with 9 bases fitting TRBD1. In germline, CDR1 is MNHEY, CDR2 SMNVEV (reference sequence). CDR3 length: 15 residues. With 5 bases clipped from V and 2 bases from J, the junction kept 4 bases outside the gene matches. The CDR3 bases are TGTGCCAGCAGTGTGGACAGGGGACGCAATCAGCCCCAGCATTTT. Translated: CASSVDRGRNQPQHF.

In this sample, this clone turned up once. This chain connects TRBV6-1 to TRBJ1-5, with D uncertain. V lost 2 bases and J 4 bases, leaving 15 bases between the germline ends. Germline V gives CDR1 MNHNS, CDR2 SASEGT. This CDR3 comprises 16 residues. CDR3 nucleotides: TGTGCCAGCAGTGAATTTATGCGGAGCGTTAATCAGCCCCAGCATTTT. Amino acid sequence: CASSEFMRSVNQPQHF.

This chain links TRBV7-9 with TRBJ1-6; D unclear. The CDR3 covers 19 residues. Germline lookup yields CDR1 SEHNR and CDR2 FQNEAQ (reference sequence). V shed 1 base and J shed 0 bases, with 16 bases lying between them. DNA of the CDR3: TGTGCCAGCAGCTTAGGGGCTGGAAAAATGCTCTCCTATAATTCACCCCTCCACTTT. Its protein product is CASSLGAGKMLSYNSPLHF.

The rearrangement uses TRBV9 and TRBJ2-7; D not resolved. This CDR3 is built from 13 residues. CDR1 is SGDLS, CDR2 YYNGEE, per germline. Trimming shortened V by 5 bases and J by 1 base, and 10 bases separated the two germline ends. The CDR3 DNA is TGTGCCAGCAGAGCCGACGGGTCCTACGAGCAGTACTTC. Protein sequence: CASRADGSYEQYF.

The table lists this clone with a count of one. V is TRBV29-1 and J is TRBJ1-5, with TRBD1 identical over 8 bases. Germline CDR1 is SQVTM and CDR2 is ANQGSEA. V was clipped by 4 bases and J by 5 bases; unmatched bases: 4. The CDR3 runs to 13 residues. The CDR3 protein is CSVGTGKDQPQHF. The CDR3 DNA follows: TGCAGCGTTGGGACAGGGAAGGATCAGCCCCAGCATTTT.

The chain has TRBV25-1 and TRBJ2-1; 8 positions match TRBD1. CDR3 size: 14 residues. The J segment lost 7 bases and the V segment lost 8 bases, leaving 10 bases of the junction unmatched. Germline V gene sequence: CDR1 MGHDK, CDR2 SYGVNS. CDR3 sequence reads: CASRGRGPGNEQFF. Written as DNA, the CDR3 is TGTGCCAGCCGGGGCAGGGGGCCGGGGAATGAGCAGTTCTTC.

The chain recombines TRBV6-1 with TRBJ2-3; D call uncertain. The germline V gene encodes CDR1 MNHNS and CDR2 SASEGT. The CDR3 is 14 residues long. Trimming cost V 7 bases and J 0 bases, with 11 bases left between them. The CDR3: CASKLYLSTDTQYF. CDR3 in DNA: TGTGCCAGCAAGCTGTACCTGAGCACAGATACGCAGTATTTT.

The chain uses TRBV19 and TRBJ2-5; 12 positions agree with TRBD2. Trimming removed 6 bases from V and 1 base from J; junction bases left unmatched: 0. Germline loops: CDR1 LNHDA, CDR2 SQIVND (reference sequence). This CDR3 contains 14 residues. The CDR3 region has the DNA TGTGCCAGTAGGACTAGCGGGGGCCAAGAGACCCAGTACTTC. Its protein product is CASRTSGGQETQYF.

The chain couples TRBV6-6 to TRBJ1-1, with a tentative D call TRBD1 (5 bases). V lost 7 bases, J lost 4 bases, and 19 bases lay in between. The CDR3 is made up of 15 amino acids. Germline V CDR1 and CDR2: MNHNY, SVGAGI (reference sequence). CDR3 DNA: TGTGCCAGCACTCACTCGCCAGGGCTCGGCACTGAAGCTTTCTTT. The encoded protein is CASTHSPGLGTEAFF.

This clone occurred a few times. J is TRBJ1-1 and V is TRBV10-2, with D perhaps matching TRBD1 (6 bases). Germline-derived CDR1 and CDR2 are WSHSY and SAAADI. The V and J ends lost 6 bases and 3 bases respectively, with 11 bases between them. This CDR3 comprises 13 residues. The chain's CDR3 is CASSRDTYTEAFF. The CDR3 DNA reads as TGCGCCAGCAGCCGGGACACCTACACTGAAGCTTTCTTT.

This rearrangement joins TRBV30 to TRBJ2-7; weak D call: TRBD2 (6 bases). CDR1 and CDR2 (germline): GTSNPN, SVGIG (reference sequence). The V end was cut by 1 base, the J end by 0 bases, with 19 bases between. The CDR3 has 17 residues. This chain's CDR3 is CAWSGGVEGSYSYEQYF. CDR3 DNA sequence: TGTGCCTGGAGTGGTGGGGTGGAGGGGTCTTACTCCTACGAGCAGTACTTC.

The V and J genes are TRBV6-5 and TRBJ2-3; a weak D match, TRBD2 (5 bases). CDR3 length: 16 amino acids. V lost 0 bases and J 5 bases, leaving 15 bases between the germline ends. The germline V gene encodes CDR1 MNHEY and CDR2 SVGAGI. The CDR3: CASSYSIRDWGDTQYF. Here the CDR3 DNA reads TGTGCCAGCAGTTACTCTATCCGGGATTGGGGAGATACGCAGTATTTT.

CDR3 DNA sequence: TGTGCCAGCAGCCCGAGTGAGACGGGGGCCTATAATTCACCCCTCCACTTT. Translating it yields CASSPSETGAYNSPLHF. The chain employs TRBV7-9 and TRBJ1-6; a possible D gene is TRBD1 (5 bases). V was clipped by 5 bases and J by 2 bases, with 16 bases between them. The CDR3 totals 17 residues. CDR1 SEHNR and CDR2 FQNEAQ come from the germline V gene (reference sequence).

The rearrangement links TRBV4-1 to TRBJ2-3, with 8 nucleotides matching TRBD2. The junction had 5 bases not matched to a gene; V was cut back by 1 base and J by 5 bases. There are 15 residues in the CDR3. In germline, CDR1 is MGHRA, CDR2 YSYEKL. The CDR3 nucleotides read TGCGCCAGCAGCCAAGTGAGCGGGGGCGGAGATACGCAGTATTTT. Its protein product is CASSQVSGGGDTQYF.

The rearrangement joins TRBV19 to TRBJ2-6, with 7 bases lining up with TRBD1. The germline V gene has CDR1 LNHDA and CDR2 SQIVND (reference sequence). The J segment lost 0 bases and the V segment lost 7 bases, leaving 6 bases of the junction unmatched. The CDR3 contains 16 residues. CDR3 amino acids: CASTWTGSSGANVLTF. The CDR3 nucleotides are TGTGCCAGTACCTGGACAGGAAGCTCTGGGGCCAACGTCCTGACTTTC.

The chain carries TRBV4-2 and TRBJ2-3; 10 positions match TRBD2. Unmatched junction bases numbered 8, after V lost 6 bases and J lost 5 bases. The CDR3 consists of 15 residues. CDR1 and CDR2 (germline): LGHNA, YNFKEQ. CDR3 amino acids: CASSPRLAGEDTQYF. The CDR3 nucleotides are TGTGCCAGCAGTCCACGTCTAGCGGGGGAAGATACGCAGTATTTT.

V and J are TRBV7-2 and TRBJ2-2, with TRBD2 as a possible D gene (6 bases). The germline V gene encodes CDR1 SGHTA and CDR2 FQGNSA. V was shortened by 5 bases and J by 7 bases, with 14 bases between the two germline ends. CDR3 length equals 14 residues. The CDR3 protein is CASSPSRGGGELFF. CDR3 DNA: TGTGCCAGCAGCCCCTCGCGGGGCGGCGGGGAGCTGTTTTTT.

Only one count was recorded for this clone. The chain joins TRBV7-9 to TRBJ2-7; 7 nucleotides match TRBD1. The CDR3 totals 16 residues. CDR1 SEHNR and CDR2 FQNEAQ come from the germline V gene (reference sequence). V lost 5 bases, J lost 0 bases, and 10 bases stayed unmatched. CDR3 DNA sequence: TGTGCCAGCAGCCCCCGACAGGGAGTCAGCTCCTACGAGCAGTACTTC. Translated: CASSPRQGVSSYEQYF.

The rearrangement joins TRBV19 to TRBJ2-3; the match to TRBD2 covers 13 bases. Germline V lookup: CDR1 LNHDA, CDR2 SQIVND (reference sequence). With V trimmed by 5 bases and J by 0 bases, 5 bases remained unmatched. This CDR3 has 17 residues. The CDR3: CASSLLAGGPSTDTQYF. The CDR3 nucleotides are TGTGCCAGTAGTTTACTAGCGGGGGGGCCTAGCACAGATACGCAGTATTTT.

The V call is TRBV6-1, the J call TRBJ1-5, with a weak D call TRBD1 (5 bases). CDR3 length equals 15 residues. The germline V gene has CDR1 MNHNS and CDR2 SASEGT. Trimming pared 5 bases from V and 3 bases from J, leaving 14 bases between. The CDR3 here is CASSMRGDDNQPQHF. The CDR3 bases are TGTGCCAGCAGTATGCGGGGGGACGACAATCAGCCCCAGCATTTT.